This is a list of T cell receptor beta chains from one sample in a study of spatial heterogeneity in lung cancer. From the 5' RACE reads, TCRdb called clonotypes with MiXCR, one entry per CDR3 protein. This sample yields some 16,000 distinct CDR3 sequences, of which nearly 7% are seen a single time; around a fifth belongs to the top ten. Sequencing used lung tumor tissue, obtained at surgery. All receptors come from a female donor with early-stage non-small cell lung cancer. Both conserved end residues are part of each CDR3. The D gene is left open where the match is weak. Size is omitted from some rows. Given values are once, few, many or a class for expanded clones.

d_gene: TRBD1
abundance: few
v_gene: TRBV12-5
j_gene: TRBJ1-1
CDR3nt: TGTGCTAGCTCGGGACAGGGGAACACTGAAGCTTTCTTT
CDR3aa: CASSGQGNTEAFF

d_gene: TRBD1
abundance: many
v_gene: TRBV5-1
j_gene: TRBJ1-1
CDR3nt: TGCGCCAGCATCGGGGGGACAGGGACGAGCACTGAAGCTTTCTTT
CDR3aa: CASIGGTGTSTEAFF

d_gene: .
abundance: few
v_gene: TRBV5-1
j_gene: TRBJ1-2
CDR3nt: TGCGCCAGCAGCTTGTACGGGGGCCTGGGTTATGGCTACACCTTC
CDR3aa: CASSLYGGLGYGYTF

d_gene: .
abundance: many
v_gene: TRBV7-9
j_gene: TRBJ2-3
CDR3nt: TGTGCCAGCAGCCAAGCGACTGCAGGGGCAGATACGCAGTATTTT
CDR3aa: CASSQATAGADTQYF

d_gene: .
abundance: many
v_gene: TRBV7-9
j_gene: TRBJ2-3
CDR3nt: TGTGCCAGCAGCCCTTCTAGCGTTCCGGCAGATACGCAGTATTTT
CDR3aa: CASSPSSVPADTQYF

d_gene: .
abundance: many
v_gene: TRBV5-1
j_gene: TRBJ1-1
CDR3nt: TGCGCCAGCAGCTTGGGTGGGGCCAGTGGCGAAGCTTTCTTT
CDR3aa: CASSLGGASGEAFF

d_gene: .
abundance: many
v_gene: TRBV28
j_gene: TRBJ1-2
CDR3nt: TGTGCCAGCAGTTCGCCCGGTCCGGGGGGCTATGGCTACACCTTC
CDR3aa: CASSSPGPGGYGYTF

d_gene: .
abundance: many
v_gene: TRBV20-1
j_gene: TRBJ2-7
CDR3nt: TGCAGTGCAAGTCAGGGCAGCGGCCACGAGCAGTACTTC
CDR3aa: CSASQGSGHEQYF

d_gene: TRBD1
abundance: many
v_gene: TRBV19
j_gene: TRBJ1-5
CDR3nt: TGTGCCAGTAGTATGGGATTTCGACAGGGGGTCAATCAGCCCCAGCATTTT
CDR3aa: CASSMGFRQGVNQPQHF

d_gene: .
abundance: .
v_gene: TRBV3-1
j_gene: TRBJ1-5
CDR3nt: TGTGCCAGCAGTCCAGATAATAGCAATCAGCCCCAGCATTTT
CDR3aa: CASSPDNSNQPQHF

d_gene: .
abundance: many
v_gene: TRBV20-1
j_gene: TRBJ1-5
CDR3nt: TGCAGTGCCCCAGGGGAAGGAGATCAGCCCCAGCATTTT
CDR3aa: CSAPGEGDQPQHF

d_gene: TRBD1
abundance: many
v_gene: TRBV7-2
j_gene: TRBJ2-3
CDR3nt: TGTGCCAGCAGCTTAGCGGTTGGGACAGGGGGTACAGATACGCAGTATTTT
CDR3aa: CASSLAVGTGGTDTQYF

d_gene: TRBD1
abundance: many
v_gene: TRBV7-9
j_gene: TRBJ1-5
CDR3nt: TGTGCCAGCAGCTTAGGGGGACAGGGGGTTGCGCCCCAGCATTTT
CDR3aa: CASSLGGQGVAPQHF

d_gene: TRBD1
abundance: .
v_gene: TRBV20-1
j_gene: TRBJ2-3
CDR3nt: TGCAGTTCTAGGGACAGCAGCACAGATACGCAGTATTTT
CDR3aa: CSSRDSSTDTQYF

d_gene: TRBD2
abundance: few
v_gene: TRBV11-3
j_gene: TRBJ2-3
CDR3nt: TGTGCCAGCAGCCAAGGACTAGCGCCCGATACGCAGTATTTT
CDR3aa: CASSQGLAPDTQYF

d_gene: .
abundance: many
v_gene: TRBV12-3/TRBV12-4
j_gene: TRBJ1-2
CDR3nt: TGTGCCAGCAGTCCAGAGGGAAGGCAAGGCTACACCTTC
CDR3aa: CASSPEGRQGYTF

d_gene: .
abundance: .
v_gene: TRBV12-3/TRBV12-4
j_gene: TRBJ1-5
CDR3nt: TGTGCCAGCAGTCTAGGCCTCGCGCCCAATCAGCCCCAGCATTTT
CDR3aa: CASSLGLAPNQPQHF

d_gene: TRBD1
abundance: few
v_gene: TRBV20-1
j_gene: TRBJ1-3
CDR3nt: TGCAGTGCTAGAGGGACAGGGGGCATGGGAAACACCATATATTTT
CDR3aa: CSARGTGGMGNTIYF

d_gene: TRBD1
abundance: medium-sized
v_gene: TRBV5-1
j_gene: TRBJ2-3
CDR3nt: TGCGCCAGCAGCTCTACACAGGGGGCGGATACGCAGTATTTT
CDR3aa: CASSSTQGADTQYF

d_gene: TRBD1
abundance: .
v_gene: TRBV28
j_gene: TRBJ2-5
CDR3nt: TGTGCCAGCAGTGATTTGACAGGGCAAGAGACCCAGTACTTC
CDR3aa: CASSDLTGQETQYF

d_gene: TRBD2
abundance: many
v_gene: TRBV7-2
j_gene: TRBJ2-3
CDR3nt: TGTGCCAGCAGCAATCTAGCGGGGTCTTATACGCAGTATTTT
CDR3aa: CASSNLAGSYTQYF

d_gene: .
abundance: many
v_gene: TRBV5-1
j_gene: TRBJ1-1
CDR3nt: TGCGCCAGCAGCTTGAAGGGGGAGTGGGCTTTCTTT
CDR3aa: CASSLKGEWAFF

d_gene: .
abundance: few
v_gene: TRBV5-1
j_gene: TRBJ1-5
CDR3nt: TGCGCCAGCAGCTTGGGAGCCGGGACACATAGCAATCAGCCCCAGCATTTT
CDR3aa: CASSLGAGTHSNQPQHF

d_gene: .
abundance: many
v_gene: TRBV5-1
j_gene: TRBJ2-7
CDR3nt: TGCGCCAGCAGCTTGGTCAGGGGTTGTTCCTACGAGCAGTACTTC
CDR3aa: CASSLVRGCSYEQYF

d_gene: .
abundance: many
v_gene: TRBV3-1
j_gene: TRBJ1-2
CDR3nt: TGTGCCAGCAGCCAAGATCTAACTTTCGGGAGCTATGGCTACACCTTC
CDR3aa: CASSQDLTFGSYGYTF

d_gene: TRBD1
abundance: many
v_gene: TRBV27
j_gene: TRBJ2-1
CDR3nt: TGTGCCAGCAGTTTATCGGGGACAGGGCAGGGCAATGAGCAGTTCTTC
CDR3aa: CASSLSGTGQGNEQFF

d_gene: .
abundance: medium-sized
v_gene: TRBV4-2
j_gene: TRBJ2-1
CDR3nt: TGTGCCAGCAGCCAAGATTGGGGCCGGGGGCCTTACAATGAGCAGTTCTTC
CDR3aa: CASSQDWGRGPYNEQFF

d_gene: TRBD1
abundance: many
v_gene: TRBV6-5
j_gene: TRBJ2-7
CDR3nt: TGTGCCAGCAGGTCCGGACAGGGGGCGGATGAGCAGTACTTC
CDR3aa: CASRSGQGADEQYF

d_gene: .
abundance: many
v_gene: TRBV18
j_gene: TRBJ2-7
CDR3nt: TGTGCCAGCTCACCCTCTAGCCACGAGCAGTACTTC
CDR3aa: CASSPSSHEQYF

d_gene: .
abundance: many
v_gene: TRBV7-9
j_gene: TRBJ1-6
CDR3nt: TGTGCCAGCAGCTTTGTTAACCCAGGGTTGGGCCTCTACAATTCACCCCTCCACTTT
CDR3aa: CASSFVNPGLGLYNSPLHF

d_gene: TRBD1
abundance: .
v_gene: TRBV5-1
j_gene: TRBJ1-2
CDR3nt: TGCGCCAGCAGCTCCGAGACAGGGGGTTTTGGCTACACCTTC
CDR3aa: CASSSETGGFGYTF

d_gene: .
abundance: many
v_gene: TRBV6-1
j_gene: TRBJ1-3
CDR3nt: TGTGCCAGCAGGGACGGCAGGAACTCTGGAAACACCATATATTTT
CDR3aa: CASRDGRNSGNTIYF

d_gene: .
abundance: many
v_gene: TRBV5-6
j_gene: TRBJ1-1
CDR3nt: TGTGCCAGCAGCACCCCCGGGCAGGTGAACACTGAAGCTTTCTTT
CDR3aa: CASSTPGQVNTEAFF

d_gene: .
abundance: many
v_gene: TRBV7-2
j_gene: TRBJ2-3
CDR3nt: TGTGCCAGCAGCTTAGCGGGGGGTAGCACAGATACGCAGTATTTT
CDR3aa: CASSLAGGSTDTQYF

d_gene: TRBD2
abundance: .
v_gene: TRBV18
j_gene: TRBJ2-1
CDR3nt: TGTGCCAGCTCACCGGGACTAGCGGGGATCAGCTCCTACAATGAGCAGTTCTTC
CDR3aa: CASSPGLAGISSYNEQFF

d_gene: .
abundance: .
v_gene: TRBV28
j_gene: TRBJ1-2
CDR3nt: TGTGCCAGCAGTTTAGGGGGGGCCCTTCGGTATGGCTACACCTTC
CDR3aa: CASSLGGALRYGYTF

d_gene: .
abundance: many
v_gene: TRBV27
j_gene: TRBJ1-4
CDR3nt: TGTGCCAGCAGTTTATCCCGGGGAGACTGGCTGTTTTTT
CDR3aa: CASSLSRGDWLFF

d_gene: TRBD1
abundance: many
v_gene: TRBV28
j_gene: TRBJ1-6
CDR3nt: TGTGCCAGCAGAGGGACAGGGGGCGCGTCACCCCTCCACTTT
CDR3aa: CASRGTGGASPLHF

d_gene: TRBD1
abundance: many
v_gene: TRBV28
j_gene: TRBJ1-2
CDR3nt: TGTGCCAGCAGTTTCTCGGTCCGCGGGACAGCCCTAAACTTC
CDR3aa: CASSFSVRGTALNF

d_gene: TRBD2
abundance: many
v_gene: TRBV2
j_gene: TRBJ2-5
CDR3nt: TGTGCCATTCGGGCGGGGGGCATAAGGGAGACCCAGTACTTC
CDR3aa: CAIRAGGIRETQYF

d_gene: TRBD1
abundance: .
v_gene: TRBV5-1
j_gene: TRBJ1-1
CDR3nt: TGCGCCAGCAGGGCCGGGACAGCCCTGAACACTGAAGCTTTCTTT
CDR3aa: CASRAGTALNTEAFF

d_gene: .
abundance: .
v_gene: TRBV6-6
j_gene: TRBJ1-2
CDR3nt: TGTGCCAGCATCCCCGGGACGGACAGCAAATCCTATGGCTACACCTTC
CDR3aa: CASIPGTDSKSYGYTF

d_gene: .
abundance: medium-sized
v_gene: TRBV18
j_gene: TRBJ2-3
CDR3nt: TGTGCCAGCTCACCGGACAGAGTCACAGATACGCAGTATTTT
CDR3aa: CASSPDRVTDTQYF

d_gene: TRBD1
abundance: .
v_gene: TRBV11-2
j_gene: TRBJ2-1
CDR3nt: TGTGCCAGCAGCCCGAAGTCAGGGGGCACCTACAATGAGCAGTTCTTC
CDR3aa: CASSPKSGGTYNEQFF

d_gene: .
abundance: many
v_gene: TRBV20-1
j_gene: TRBJ1-2
CDR3nt: TGCAGTGCTACACAGGGACGGAACTATGGCTACACCTTC
CDR3aa: CSATQGRNYGYTF

d_gene: .
abundance: many
v_gene: TRBV7-9
j_gene: TRBJ2-3
CDR3nt: TGTGCCAGCAGCGCCCCGGGTTCAGGGGTGGATACGCAGTATTTT
CDR3aa: CASSAPGSGVDTQYF

d_gene: .
abundance: many
v_gene: TRBV27
j_gene: TRBJ1-2
CDR3nt: TGTGCCAGCAGTCCCAGGGGATATGGCTACACCTTC
CDR3aa: CASSPRGYGYTF

d_gene: .
abundance: .
v_gene: TRBV20-1
j_gene: TRBJ1-1
CDR3nt: TGCAGTGCTAGAGAGGGGGGCCTGGGCACTGAAGCTTTCTTT
CDR3aa: CSAREGGLGTEAFF